A selection of T cell receptor beta chains follows, all from one sample in a study of cytomegalovirus exposure and HLA in healthy donors. Measured with immunoSEQ multiplex PCR; TCRdb has only the in-frame clones, and not every one. Of over 110,000 clones in the sample, 82% were seen once. Sequenced: PBMCs. Receptors originate from a male donor in good health and CMV-seronegative. Each CDR3 is given with its conserved first and last residue. Each record gives: J gene, V gene, D gene, clone size, CDR3 protein, CDR3 DNA. The D gene is left open where the match is weak. Where a row states a size, it is once, few, many or the class of an expanded clone; other rows omit it.

>TRBJ2-1|TRBV6-1|-|-
CASSGFRDEQFF
TGTGCCAGCAGTGGATTTAGAGATGAGCAGTTCTTC
>TRBJ2-7|TRBV6-1|-|-
CASKSGRPYEQYF
TGTGCCAGCAAGTCGGGAAGACCCTACGAGCAGTACTTC
>TRBJ2-7|TRBV7-2|-|-
CASSLTRAGEQYF
TGTGCCAGCAGCTTAACTAGGGCGGGGGAGCAGTACTTC
>TRBJ1-1|TRBV9|-|-
CASSGGQYTEAFF
TGTGCCAGCAGCGGGGGCCAATACACTGAAGCTTTCTTT
>TRBJ1-2|TRBV4-3|-|-
CASSQERGGHHPSGYGYTF
TGCGCCAGCAGCCAAGAAAGGGGGGGACACCACCCCTCGGGCTATGGCTACACCTTC
>TRBJ1-5|TRBV27|-|once
CASSLSRTNQPQHF
TGTGCCAGCAGTTTATCACGGACTAATCAGCCCCAGCATTTT
>TRBJ2-2|TRBV15|TRBD2|-
CATSREGSGGDTGELFF
TGTGCCACCAGCAGAGAAGGGAGCGGGGGGGACACCGGGGAGCTGTTTTTT
>TRBJ2-7|TRBV27|TRBD2|-
CASSPRGERLAGGVEQYF
TGTGCCAGCAGTCCCCGCGGGGAACGGTTAGCGGGAGGGGTCGAGCAGTACTTC
>TRBJ2-1|TRBV30|-|once
CAWSDSYNEQFF
TGTGCCTGGAGTGATAGCTACAATGAGCAGTTCTTC
>TRBJ2-7|TRBV10-3|TRBD1|once
CAISQGQGYEQYF
TGTGCCATCAGCCAGGGACAGGGCTACGAGCAGTACTTC
>TRBJ2-5|TRBV5-4|-|-
CASSSPGAGQETQYF
TGTGCCAGCAGCTCGCCAGGAGCGGGTCAAGAGACCCAGTACTTC
>TRBJ1-1|TRBV4-3|-|few
CASSQFLAGATEAFF
TGCGCCAGCAGCCAATTCTTGGCGGGGGCGACGGAAGCTTTCTTT
>TRBJ2-1|TRBV27|-|-
CASSLGQGIYNEQFF
TGTGCCAGCAGTTTAGGGCAGGGAATCTACAATGAGCAGTTCTTC
>TRBJ2-3|TRBV19|TRBD2|-
CASSIMLAGVADTQYF
TGTGCCAGTAGTATCATGCTAGCGGGAGTAGCAGATACGCAGTATTTT
>TRBJ2-5|TRBV6-5|TRBD1|-
CASSILRTGEETQYF
TGTGCCAGCAGTATACTGAGGACAGGGGAAGAGACCCAGTACTTC
>TRBJ2-5|TRBV7-8|-|-
CASSLRGRETQYF
TGTGCCAGCAGCTTGCGGGGCCGGGAGACCCAGTACTTC
>TRBJ2-7|TRBV10-3|-|once
CAMGGQGRDEQYF
TGTGCCATGGGGGGGCAGGGGAGGGACGAGCAGTACTTC
>TRBJ2-2|TRBV7-9|TRBD1|few
CASSPTGGNGELFF
TGTGCCAGCAGCCCCACAGGGGGCAACGGGGAGCTGTTTTTT
>TRBJ1-3|TRBV7-2|-|-
CASSLVAGSGNTIYF
TGTGCCAGCAGCTTAGTGGCAGGCTCTGGAAACACCATATATTTT
>TRBJ2-1|TRBV9|TRBD2|-
CASSALAGEYNEQFF
TGTGCCAGCAGCGCACTAGCGGGAGAGTACAATGAGCAGTTCTTC
>TRBJ2-7|TRBV19|TRBD2|-
CASSILAGTYEQYF
TGTGCCAGTAGTATTCTAGCGGGGACCTACGAGCAGTACTTC
>TRBJ2-4|TRBV6-5|TRBD1|-
CASSSGTALAKNIQYF
TGTGCCAGCAGTTCCGGGACAGCTCTGGCCAAAAACATTCAGTACTTC
>TRBJ1-2|TRBV2|TRBD1|-
CASGDRGDYYGYTF
TGTGCCAGCGGAGACAGGGGGGACTACTATGGCTACACCTTC
>TRBJ2-7|TRBV28|TRBD1|-
CASSLVGTGSNEQYF
TGTGCCAGCAGTTTAGTGGGGACAGGGAGTAACGAGCAGTACTTC
>TRBJ2-1|TRBV4-3|TRBD1|-
CASSQDMAGGYNEQFF
TGCGCCAGCAGCCAAGATATGGCAGGGGGCTACAATGAGCAGTTCTTC
>TRBJ2-1|TRBV2|TRBD2|-
CASAGTSENNEQFF
TGTGCCAGCGCCGGGACTAGCGAGAACAATGAGCAGTTCTTC
>TRBJ2-7|TRBV11-2|TRBD2|-
CASSPTGTSDYEQYF
TGTGCCAGCAGCCCCACCGGGACTAGCGACTACGAGCAGTACTTC
>TRBJ2-2|TRBV7-3|TRBD2|few
CASSSGGTGELFF
TGTGCCAGCAGCTCGGGGGGGACCGGGGAGCTGTTTTTT
>TRBJ2-3|TRBV5-1|-|-
CASSFTGSADTQYF
TGCGCCAGCAGTTTCACAGGGTCTGCAGATACGCAGTATTTT
>TRBJ1-1|TRBV5-4|TRBD1|-
CASSATDRANTEAFF
TGTGCCAGCAGCGCAACGGACAGGGCGAACACTGAAGCTTTCTTT
>TRBJ2-2|TRBV7-9|TRBD2|few
CASELAGGLGGELFF
TGTGCCAGTGAACTAGCGGGAGGGCTCGGCGGGGAGCTGTTTTTT
>TRBJ2-3|TRBV5-5|-|-
CASDLVGGRRDTQYF
TGTGCCAGCGACCTAGTGGGGGGGCGCCGCGATACGCAGTATTTT
>TRBJ1-5|TRBV21-1|-|-
CASSKTNRGRVQPQHF
TGTGCCAGCAGCAAAACAAATAGGGGCAGGGTACAGCCCCAGCATTTT